This T cell receptor beta chain originates from a study of T-cell reconstitution after alpha-beta-depleted transplantation in children. Overall study findings and caveats: About two months after transplant, alpha-beta T cells reportedly came from several hundred expanded graft clones.

Unique molecular identifiers were used in preparing the TCRbeta library. TCRdb fed the PCR reads into MiXCR, producing one record per CDR3 protein. The sample records some 300,000 distinct CDR3 sequences, roughly 9.1% being singletons. With regard to this clonotype: The target antigen is unknown.

Germline V gene lookup returns CDR1 SGDLS and CDR2 YYNGEE. With 3 bases clipped from V and 8 bases from J, the junction kept 8 bases outside the gene matches. This CDR3 comprises 15 residues. The sequence derives from a boy under two years old with acute myeloid leukemia, due to receive a stem cell transplant. Sequenced here: PBMCs, sampled before TCRalphabeta/CD19-depleted stem cell transplant. This chain connects TRBV9 to TRBJ1-6, with 7 bases lining up with TRBD1. The CDR3 DNA is TGTGCCAGCAGCGCTACAGGGGCGACCGATTCACCCCTCCACTTT. Translating it yields CASSATGATDSPLHF.